Listed below are T cell receptor beta chains from one sample, sequenced in a study of cytomegalovirus exposure and HLA in healthy donors. Method: immunoSEQ multiplex PCR; TCRdb's copy keeps in-frame clones and lacks some. The repertoire has more than 130,000 clones, around 76% of them found once; the top ten carry about 2.5%. Sequences were obtained from PBMCs. All receptors derive from a male donor in good health and CMV-seronegative. CDR3s leave out the opening cysteine and the closing phenylalanine or tryptophan. Fields, in order: J gene, V gene, CDR3 protein.

TRBJ1-2 TRBV11-2 ASSTSLRVRYGYT
TRBJ2-5 TRBV15 ATSSLAGVGETQY
TRBJ2-1 TRBV5-1 ASKTRDNTYNEQF
- TRBV6-5 ASSYSPDSSYEQY
TRBJ1-2 TRBV7-3 ASSFLAGGASDGYT
TRBJ1-4 TRBV30 AWSGVGHYNEKLF
TRBJ1-2 TRBV30 AWSVPPTGVNYGYT
TRBJ2-7 TRBV4-1 ASSQGGLEQY
TRBJ1-1 TRBV9 ASSVDAGTGATEAF
TRBJ2-7 TRBV5-4 ASSTLAGGYEQY
TRBJ2-7 TRBV2 ASGGLGGYYEQY
TRBJ1-2 TRBV5-1 ASSLDAGLTSNYGYT
TRBJ1-6 TRBV7-8 ASSLAGQVDSPLH
TRBJ2-1 TRBV5-8 ASSPGGGSYNEQF